Listed below are T cell receptor beta chains from one sample, sequenced in a study of blood T cell repertoires in COVID-19. Repertoires were generated with immunoSEQ multiplex PCR, while TCRdb's copy carries only in-frame clones and drops some. The sample carries around 160,000 clones, about 80% recorded once. Sequencing used peripheral blood. The receptor set was obtained from a woman aged 80 or older with acute or convalescent COVID-19. The CDR3 runs from the conserved cysteine through the conserved F or W. D genes are given only for firm matches. Size tells how often a clone was seen (once, few, many) or the class of an expanded clone, and some rows leave it out.

clone_size | d_call | cdr3_length | j_call | v_call | cdr3_aa | cdr3_nt
once | TRBD1 | 15 | TRBJ2-2 | TRBV2 | CASGGTGGAYGELFF | TGTGCCAGCGGGGGGACAGGGGGCGCGTACGGGGAGCTGTTTTTT
NA | NA | 14 | TRBJ1-2 | TRBV5-4 | CASSLQGRLLGYTF | TGTGCCAGCAGCTTGCAGGGGCGGTTGCTTGGCTACACCTTC
NA | NA | 13 | TRBJ2-4 | TRBV7-2 | CASSSSQVLPKYF | TGTGCCAGCAGCTCTTCACAGGTACTCCCCAAGTACTTC
NA | TRBD1 | 16 | TRBJ1-2 | TRBV24-1 | CATSDYRTGDIYGYTF | TGTGCCACCAGTGATTATCGGACAGGGGACATCTATGGCTACACCTTC
NA | TRBD2 | 16 | TRBJ2-1 | TRBV9 | CASSPGVAGPVQEQFF | TGTGCCAGCAGCCCCGGGGTAGCGGGACCCGTTCAAGAGCAGTTCTTC
NA | TRBD2 | 16 | TRBJ2-5 | TRBV2 | CASTPSGTSGRKTQYF | TGTGCCAGCACCCCTTCCGGGACTAGCGGGAGGAAGACCCAGTACTTC
NA | TRBD1 | 17 | TRBJ1-5 | TRBV19 | CASLKYAGGYSNQPQHF | TGTGCCAGCCTTAAATACGCAGGGGGGTATAGCAATCAGCCCCAGCATTTT
NA | TRBD2 | 15 | TRBJ2-1 | TRBV28 | CASSFRTSKGNEQFF | TGTGCCAGCAGTTTTAGGACTAGCAAAGGGAATGAGCAGTTCTTC
few | TRBD1 | 15 | TRBJ1-4 | TRBV7-2 | CASSARDRDNEKLFF | TGTGCCAGCAGCGCCCGGGACAGGGATAATGAAAAACTGTTTTTT
once | NA | 15 | TRBJ1-4 | TRBV9 | CASSATGPGAEKLFF | TGTGCCAGCAGCGCCACCGGGCCGGGAGCCGAAAAACTGTTTTTT
NA | NA | 14 | TRBJ1-1 | TRBV27 | CASRTVNRRTEAFF | TGTGCCAGCAGGACAGTCAACCGGCGCACTGAAGCTTTCTTT
NA | NA | 16 | TRBJ2-2 | TRBV30 | CAWSRRAGVGTGELFF | TGTGCCTGGAGTCGTAGGGCAGGGGTGGGCACCGGGGAGCTGTTTTTT
NA | TRBD2 | 15 | TRBJ2-7 | TRBV5-4 | CASSQGTSGKYEQYF | TGTGCCAGCAGCCAGGGGACTAGCGGGAAATACGAGCAGTACTTC
NA | NA | 13 | TRBJ2-5 | TRBV4-2 | CASSRQGTETQYF | TGTGCCAGCAGCAGGCAGGGGACGGAGACCCAGTACTTC